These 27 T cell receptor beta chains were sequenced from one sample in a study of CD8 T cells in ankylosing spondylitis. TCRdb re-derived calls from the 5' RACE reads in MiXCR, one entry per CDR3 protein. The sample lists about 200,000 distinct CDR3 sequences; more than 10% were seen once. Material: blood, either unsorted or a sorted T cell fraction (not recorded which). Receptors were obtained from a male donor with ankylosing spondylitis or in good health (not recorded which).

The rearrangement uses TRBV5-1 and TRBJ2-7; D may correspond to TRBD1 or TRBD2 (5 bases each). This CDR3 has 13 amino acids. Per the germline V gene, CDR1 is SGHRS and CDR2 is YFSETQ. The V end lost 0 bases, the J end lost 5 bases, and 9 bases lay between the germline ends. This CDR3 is CASSLVGTHEQYF. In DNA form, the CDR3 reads TGCGCCAGCAGCTTGGTCGGGACCCACGAGCAGTACTTC. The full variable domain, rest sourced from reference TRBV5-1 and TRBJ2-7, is KAGVTQTPRYLIKTRGQQVTLSCSPISGHRSVSWYQQTPGQGLQFLFEYFSETQRNKGNFPGRFSGRQFSNSRSEMNVSTLELGDSALYLCASSLVGTHEQYFGPGTRLTVT.

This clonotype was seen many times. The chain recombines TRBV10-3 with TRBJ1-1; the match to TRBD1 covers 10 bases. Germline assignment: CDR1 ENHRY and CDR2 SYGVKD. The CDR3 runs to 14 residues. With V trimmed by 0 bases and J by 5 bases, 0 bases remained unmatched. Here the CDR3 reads CAISESGQGTEAFF. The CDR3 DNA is TGTGCCATCAGTGAGTCGGGACAGGGGACTGAAGCTTTCTTT.

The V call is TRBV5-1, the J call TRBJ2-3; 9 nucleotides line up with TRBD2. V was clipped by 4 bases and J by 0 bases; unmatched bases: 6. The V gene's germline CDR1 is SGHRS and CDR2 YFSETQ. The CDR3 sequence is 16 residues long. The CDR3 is CASSTGAGGSTDTQYF. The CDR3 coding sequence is TGCGCCAGCAGCACAGGAGCGGGAGGCAGCACAGATACGCAGTATTTT.

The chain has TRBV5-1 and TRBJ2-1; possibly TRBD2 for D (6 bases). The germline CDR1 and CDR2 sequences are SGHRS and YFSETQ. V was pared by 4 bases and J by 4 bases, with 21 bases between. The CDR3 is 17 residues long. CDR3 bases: TGCGCCAGCAGCCCGTCGGCGGGGACCACATTATACAATGAGCAGTTCTTC. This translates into CASSPSAGTTLYNEQFF.

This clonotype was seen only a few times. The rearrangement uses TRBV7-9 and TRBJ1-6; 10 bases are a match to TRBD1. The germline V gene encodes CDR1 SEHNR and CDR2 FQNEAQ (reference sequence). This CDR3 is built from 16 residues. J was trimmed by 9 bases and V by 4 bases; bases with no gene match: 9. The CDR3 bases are TGTGCCAGCAGCTCCTTCGACAGGGGGCCGAGTTCACCCCTCCACTTT. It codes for CASSSFDRGPSSPLHF.

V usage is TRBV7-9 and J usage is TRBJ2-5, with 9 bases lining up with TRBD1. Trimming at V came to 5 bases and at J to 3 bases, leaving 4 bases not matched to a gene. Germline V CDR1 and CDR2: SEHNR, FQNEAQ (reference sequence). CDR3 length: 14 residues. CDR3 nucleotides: TGTGCCAGCAGCCACCGGGACAGGGAAGAGACCCAGTACTTC. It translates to CASSHRDREETQYF.

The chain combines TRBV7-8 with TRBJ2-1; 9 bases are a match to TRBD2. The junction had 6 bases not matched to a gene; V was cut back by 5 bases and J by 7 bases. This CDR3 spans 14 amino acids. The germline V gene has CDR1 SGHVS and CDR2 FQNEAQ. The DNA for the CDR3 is TGTGCCAGCAGCCTTAGCGGGAGTACAAATGAGCAGTTCTTC. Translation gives CASSLSGSTNEQFF.

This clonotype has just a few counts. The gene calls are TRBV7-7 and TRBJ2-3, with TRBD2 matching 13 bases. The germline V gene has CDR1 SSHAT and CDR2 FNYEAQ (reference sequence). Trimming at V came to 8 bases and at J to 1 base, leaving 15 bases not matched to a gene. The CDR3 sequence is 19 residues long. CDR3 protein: CASSLGTSGGDPGTDTQYF. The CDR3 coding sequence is TGTGCCAGCTCTTTGGGTACTAGCGGGGGGGACCCTGGCACAGATACGCAGTATTTT.

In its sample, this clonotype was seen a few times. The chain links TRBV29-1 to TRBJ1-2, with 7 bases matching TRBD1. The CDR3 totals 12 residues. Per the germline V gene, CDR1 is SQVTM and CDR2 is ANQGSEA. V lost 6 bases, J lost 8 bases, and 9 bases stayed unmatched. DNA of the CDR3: TGCAGCGTGCCTGGACAGGCTGGGGGCTACACCTTC. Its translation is CSVPGQAGGYTF.

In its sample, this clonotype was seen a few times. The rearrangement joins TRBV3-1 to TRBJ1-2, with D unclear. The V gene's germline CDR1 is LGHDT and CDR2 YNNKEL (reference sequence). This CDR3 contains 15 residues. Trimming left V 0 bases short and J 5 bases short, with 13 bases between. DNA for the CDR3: TGTGCCAGCAGCCAAGATCGGGCAGAATCTTATGGCTACACCTTC. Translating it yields CASSQDRAESYGYTF.

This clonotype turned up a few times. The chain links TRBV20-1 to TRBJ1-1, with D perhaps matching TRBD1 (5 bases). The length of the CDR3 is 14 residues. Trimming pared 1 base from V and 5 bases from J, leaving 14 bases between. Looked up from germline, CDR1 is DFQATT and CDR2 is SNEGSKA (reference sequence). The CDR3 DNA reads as TGCAGTGCTAGAGCATGGGGGTCGGGGACTGAAGCTTTCTTT. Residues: CSARAWGSGTEAFF.

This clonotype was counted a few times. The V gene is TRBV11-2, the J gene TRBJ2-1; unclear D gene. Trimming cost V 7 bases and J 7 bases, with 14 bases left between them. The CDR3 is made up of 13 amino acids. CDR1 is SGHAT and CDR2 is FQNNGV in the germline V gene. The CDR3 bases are TGTGCCAGCATTATGAACGGTGGTAATGAGCAGTTCTTC. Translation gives CASIMNGGNEQFF.

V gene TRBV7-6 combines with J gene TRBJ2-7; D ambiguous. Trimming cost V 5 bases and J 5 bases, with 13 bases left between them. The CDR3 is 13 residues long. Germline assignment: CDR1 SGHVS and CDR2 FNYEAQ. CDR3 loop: CASSATLDHEQYF. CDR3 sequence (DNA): TGTGCCAGCAGCGCTACCTTAGACCACGAGCAGTACTTC.

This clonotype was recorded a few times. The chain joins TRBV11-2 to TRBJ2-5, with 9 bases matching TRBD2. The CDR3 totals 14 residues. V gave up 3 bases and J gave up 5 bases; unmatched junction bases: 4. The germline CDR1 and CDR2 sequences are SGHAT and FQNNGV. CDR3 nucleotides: TGTGCCAGCAGCTTCGGACTAGCGAGCGAGACCCAGTACTTC. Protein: CASSFGLASETQYF.

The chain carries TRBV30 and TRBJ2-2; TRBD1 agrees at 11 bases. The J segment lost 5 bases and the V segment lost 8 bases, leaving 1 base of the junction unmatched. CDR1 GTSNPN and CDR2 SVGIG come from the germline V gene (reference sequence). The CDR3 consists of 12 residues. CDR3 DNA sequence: TGTGCCGGGACAGGGGGGACCGGGGAGCTGTTTTTT. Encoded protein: CAGTGGTGELFF.

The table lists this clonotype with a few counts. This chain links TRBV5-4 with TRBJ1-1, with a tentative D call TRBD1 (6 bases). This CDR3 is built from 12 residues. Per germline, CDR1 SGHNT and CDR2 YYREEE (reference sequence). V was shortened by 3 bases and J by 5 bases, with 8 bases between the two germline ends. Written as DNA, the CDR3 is TGTGCCAGCAGCTCACAGGGAACTGAAGCTTTCTTT. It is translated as CASSSQGTEAFF.

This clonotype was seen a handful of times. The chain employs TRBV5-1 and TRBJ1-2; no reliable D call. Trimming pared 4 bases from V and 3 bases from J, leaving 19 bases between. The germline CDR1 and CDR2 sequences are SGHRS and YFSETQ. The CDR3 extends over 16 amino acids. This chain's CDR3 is CASSPGDGRADYGYTF. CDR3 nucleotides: TGCGCCAGCAGCCCCGGAGACGGGAGGGCCGACTATGGCTACACCTTC.

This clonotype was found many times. Written as DNA, the CDR3 is TGCAGCGTTGAAGCCCCTCGGGGGGGGGCCACCCCTCGAATACAAGAGACCCAGTACTTC. It is translated as CSVEAPRGGATPRIQETQYF. V gene TRBV29-1 combines with J gene TRBJ2-5, with TRBD2 identical over 8 bases. The CDR3 consists of 20 residues. The germline V gene has CDR1 SQVTM and CDR2 ANQGSEA. Unmatched junction bases numbered 21, after V lost 1 base and J lost 2 bases.

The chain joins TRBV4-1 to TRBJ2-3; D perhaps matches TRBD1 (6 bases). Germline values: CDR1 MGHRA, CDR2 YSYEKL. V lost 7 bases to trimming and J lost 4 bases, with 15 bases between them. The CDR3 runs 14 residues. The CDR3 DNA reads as TGCGCCAGCACCTGGGGGCCTCGGGCAGATACGCAGTATTTT. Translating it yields CASTWGPRADTQYF.

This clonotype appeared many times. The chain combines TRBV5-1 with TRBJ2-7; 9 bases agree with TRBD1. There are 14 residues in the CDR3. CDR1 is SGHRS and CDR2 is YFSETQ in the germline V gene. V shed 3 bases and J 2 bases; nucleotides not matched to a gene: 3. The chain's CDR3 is CASSSWTGAYEQYF. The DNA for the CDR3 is TGCGCCAGCAGCTCATGGACAGGGGCCTACGAGCAGTACTTC.

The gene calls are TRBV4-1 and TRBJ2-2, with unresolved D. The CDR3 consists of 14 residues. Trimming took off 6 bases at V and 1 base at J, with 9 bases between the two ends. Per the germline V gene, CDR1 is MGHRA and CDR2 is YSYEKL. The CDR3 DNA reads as TGCGCCAGCAGTGACGGGCGGAACACCGGGGAGCTGTTTTTT. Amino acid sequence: CASSDGRNTGELFF.

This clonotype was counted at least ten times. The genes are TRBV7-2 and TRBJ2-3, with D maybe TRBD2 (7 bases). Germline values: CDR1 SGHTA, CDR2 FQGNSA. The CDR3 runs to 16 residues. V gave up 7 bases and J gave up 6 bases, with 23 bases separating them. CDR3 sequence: CASTPMGGQPSDTQYF. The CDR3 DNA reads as TGTGCCAGCACCCCCATGGGGGGGCAACCTTCGGATACGCAGTATTTT.

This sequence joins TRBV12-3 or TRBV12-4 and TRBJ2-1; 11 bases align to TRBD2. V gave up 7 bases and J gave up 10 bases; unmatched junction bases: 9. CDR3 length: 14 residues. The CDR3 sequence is CASTGTSGPREQFF. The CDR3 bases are TGTGCCAGCACGGGGACTAGCGGCCCCAGGGAGCAGTTCTTC.

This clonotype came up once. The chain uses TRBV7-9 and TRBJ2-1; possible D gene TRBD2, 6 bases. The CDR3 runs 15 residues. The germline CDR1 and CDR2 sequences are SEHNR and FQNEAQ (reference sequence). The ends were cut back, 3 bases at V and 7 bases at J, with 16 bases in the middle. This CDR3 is CASSFRLEGGNEQFF. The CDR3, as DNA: TGTGCCAGCAGCTTTCGACTAGAGGGTGGGAATGAGCAGTTCTTC.

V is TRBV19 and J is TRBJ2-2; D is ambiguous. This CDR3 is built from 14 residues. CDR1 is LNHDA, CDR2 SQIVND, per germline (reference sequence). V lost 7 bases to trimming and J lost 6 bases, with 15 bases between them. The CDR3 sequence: CASTPRAIAGELFF. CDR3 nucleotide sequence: TGTGCCAGTACCCCCCGAGCGATAGCCGGGGAGCTGTTTTTT.

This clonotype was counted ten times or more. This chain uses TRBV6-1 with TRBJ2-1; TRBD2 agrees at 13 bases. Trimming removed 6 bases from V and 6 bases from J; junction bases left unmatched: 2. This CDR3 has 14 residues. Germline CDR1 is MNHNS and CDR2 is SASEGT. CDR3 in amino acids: CASSRTSGSNEQFF. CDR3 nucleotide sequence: TGTGCCAGCAGCCGGACTAGCGGGAGCAATGAGCAGTTCTTC.

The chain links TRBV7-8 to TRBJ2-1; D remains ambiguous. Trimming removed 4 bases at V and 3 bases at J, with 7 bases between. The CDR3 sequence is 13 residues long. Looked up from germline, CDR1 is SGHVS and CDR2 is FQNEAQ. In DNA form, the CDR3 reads TGTGCCAGCAGCTCCTCAAACTACAATGAGCAGTTCTTC. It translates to CASSSSNYNEQFF.